This T cell receptor (beta chain) was recovered during a study of OX40 agonist ivuxolimab in advanced cancers. General observations from the study: CD4+ and CD8+ blood T cells expanded clonally by week 6 at 0.1 to 3.0 mg/kg.

The V end was cut by 0 bases, the J end by 8 bases, with 14 bases between. In germline, CDR1 is SGDLS, CDR2 YYNGEE. The CDR3 extends over 14 amino acids. The method was immunoSEQ multiplex PCR; TCRdb's version includes in-frame clones alone and lacks a portion of them. The data contain 75,000 to 95,000 clones, 84% of them singletons. This clone was seen a handful of times. Its antigen is still unknown. The input for sequencing was CD4+ or CD8+ T cells sorted from blood, taken in a trial of the OX40 agonist ivuxolimab. The chain uses TRBV9 and TRBJ1-2; no reliable D call. The receptor was isolated from an adult with an advanced solid tumor such as melanoma, head and neck, liver or kidney cancer. The CDR3 protein is CASSVAETATGYTF. For the CDR3, the DNA is TGTGCCAGCAGCGTAGCCGAAACGGCAACAGGCTACACCTTC.